One T cell receptor (beta chain) is described in this entry. The sample originates from a study of blood T cells in healthy people across ages. The authors extracted at least 5 micrograms of total RNA per sample. Sample-barcoded 5' priming and a J-beta primer mix drove a second PCR of about 7 to 12 cycles. Via MiXCR, TCRdb re-called the 5' RACE reads, giving one row per CDR3 protein. Of some 1.4 million distinct CDR3 sequences listed, approximately 38% were seen once; the top ten hold 7.9%. There are 15 residues in the CDR3. CDR1 and CDR2 (germline): SGHRS, YFSETQ. Sequences were obtained from blood. This sequence joins TRBV5-1 and TRBJ2-7, with 7 bases identical to TRBD1. Gene TRBJ2-5 matches the end of the DNA better, so the J call may be wrong. The receptor was isolated from a woman aged 18-29 years in good health. CDR3 sequence reads: CASSPPGQSRETQYF. The CDR3 nucleotides are TGCGCCAGCAGCCCGCCGGGACAGAGTCGGGAGACCCAGTACTTC.